This record covers a single T cell receptor beta chain. The antigen is undetermined. A sample-barcoded 5' primer and a J-beta primer mix were used in a second PCR of about 7 to 11 cycles. TCRdb re-analysed the 5' RACE reads in MiXCR, keeping a single row per CDR3 protein. Here the sample spans more than 500,000 distinct CDR3 sequences, approximately 25% being singletons. This entry belongs to a study of blood T cells in healthy people across ages. Germline assignment: CDR1 MGHRA and CDR2 YSYEKL. J gave up 1 base and V 1 base, and 6 bases lay outside the gene matches. This CDR3 region has 16 residues. The total RNA that was extracted per sample amounted to at least 5 micrograms. Study-wide results and limits: Aged donors had fewer naive CD4+ cells and lower diversity than long-lived donors.

This TCR was recovered from a woman in her sixties or seventies in good health. The sequencing input was blood. The chain recombines TRBV4-1 with TRBJ2-7, with 8 bases identical to TRBD1. In DNA form, the CDR3 reads TGCGCCAGCAGCCAAGTATCAGGGGGCAAGTCCTACGAGCAGTACTTC. Protein sequence: CASSQVSGGKSYEQYF.